The T cell receptor (beta chain) under discussion was sequenced for a study of shared clonotypes between healthy human individuals. Whole-study findings and limits: Generation probability values for non-shared clonotypes were lower than those for clonotypes shared by all four donors.

Some 30,000 T cell genomes (approximately 210 ng DNA) went into each sorted-subset replicate. TCRdb's copy holds only in-frame clones and misses some; the assay was immunoSEQ multiplex PCR. The data hold roughly 2.2 million clones, with less than 95% observed a single time. The germline V gene has CDR1 SGHAT and CDR2 FQNNGV. V shed 2 bases and J shed 3 bases, with 13 bases lying between them. The CDR3 is made up of 16 amino acids. As to this clone: Its specificity is unknown.

This clonotype was sampled from a man aged 18 to 30 in good health. Some clones in this sample may be carry-over from other donors' samples. The chain uses TRBV11-2 and TRBJ2-2; possibly TRBD1 or TRBD2 for D (5 bases each). Sequencing used naive CD4+ T cells from PBMCs. The subset here: CD45RA+ positively selected. CDR3 DNA: TGTGCCAGCAGCTTATTTTGGGGGAGCGACACCGGGGAGCTGTTTTTT. Its translation: CASSLFWGSDTGELFF.